These 4 T cell receptor beta chains originate from one sample sequenced in a study of control samples from healthy donors and cancer patients. Sequencing used immunoSEQ multiplex PCR; TCRdb keeps in-frame clones, though not all of them. This table holds over 100,000 clones, over 75% found once. Sequenced: blood. The origin of the receptors is a man aged 45 to 65 in good health.

The rearrangement uses TRBV28 and TRBJ1-1; D is ambiguous. The CDR3 is 14 amino acids. The V gene's germline CDR1 is MDHEN and CDR2 SYDVKM. The V end was cut by 2 bases, the J end by 9 bases, with 16 bases between. CDR3 amino acids: CASSLATVSGKAFF. In DNA, the CDR3 is TGTGCCAGCAGTTTAGCTACAGTCAGTGGGAAAGCTTTCTTT.

The chain carries TRBV12-5 and TRBJ2-2; 8 nucleotides line up with TRBD1. CDR3 length equals 17 residues. In germline, CDR1 is LGHNT, CDR2 FRNRAP. The V segment lost 0 bases and the J segment 2 bases; nucleotides outside the gene matches: 5. CDR3 amino acids: CASGLVQGDANTGELFF. CDR3 sequence (DNA): TGTGCTAGTGGTTTGGTACAGGGGGACGCCAACACCGGGGAGCTGTTTTTT.

The rearrangement joins TRBV29-1 to TRBJ2-7, with D tentatively TRBD1 (5 bases). This CDR3 is 12 amino acids long. The ends were cut back, 4 bases at V and 2 bases at J, with 9 bases in the middle. Germline loops: CDR1 SQVTM, CDR2 ANQGSEA. Here the CDR3 reads CSVVQGTYEQYF. The CDR3, as DNA: TGCAGCGTTGTTCAGGGAACCTACGAGCAGTACTTC.

The V and J genes are TRBV5-1 and TRBJ1-3; D may be TRBD1 (6 bases). V was shortened by 4 bases and J by 2 bases, with 16 bases between the two germline ends. This CDR3 is 16 amino acids long. The germline V gene has CDR1 SGHRS and CDR2 YFSETQ. The CDR3 region has the DNA TGCGCCAGCAGCCAGGCGCCGGGGGCCCCTGGAAACACCATATATTTT. It yields the protein CASSQAPGAPGNTIYF.